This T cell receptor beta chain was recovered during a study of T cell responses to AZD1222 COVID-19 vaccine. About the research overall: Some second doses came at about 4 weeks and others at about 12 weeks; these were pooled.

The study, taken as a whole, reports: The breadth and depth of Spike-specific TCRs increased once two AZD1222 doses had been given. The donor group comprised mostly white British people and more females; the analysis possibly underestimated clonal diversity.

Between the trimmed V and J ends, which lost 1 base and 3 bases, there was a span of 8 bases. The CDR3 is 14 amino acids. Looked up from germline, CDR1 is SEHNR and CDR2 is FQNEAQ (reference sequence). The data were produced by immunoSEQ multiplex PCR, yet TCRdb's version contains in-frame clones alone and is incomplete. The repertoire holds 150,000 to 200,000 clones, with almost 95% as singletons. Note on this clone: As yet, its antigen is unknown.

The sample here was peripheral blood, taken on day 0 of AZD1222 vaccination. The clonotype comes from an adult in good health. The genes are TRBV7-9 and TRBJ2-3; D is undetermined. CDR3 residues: CASSLVGVTDTQYF. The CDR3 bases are TGTGCCAGCAGCTTAGTTGGGGTGACAGATACGCAGTATTTT. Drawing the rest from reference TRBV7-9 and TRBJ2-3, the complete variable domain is DTGVSQNPRHKITKRGQNVTFRCDPISEHNRLYWYRQTLGQGPEFLTYFQNEAQLEKSRLLSDRFSAERPKGSFSTLEIQRTEQGDSAMYLCASSLVGVTDTQYFGPGTRLTVL.